This TCR beta chain appears in the sequencing data of a study of T cell responses to AZD1222 COVID-19 vaccine. Sequencing was performed with immunoSEQ multiplex PCR; in TCRdb, only in-frame clones are kept and a portion is missing. The table lists 84,000 or so clones, about 87% of them singletons. The study, taken as a whole, reports: Donors in the cohort were predominantly white British and more often female, and clonal diversity was possibly underestimated. Two doses of AZD1222 preceded a rise in Spike-specific TCR breadth and depth. Nearly half of the spike-specific TCRs reportedly recognize variant regions that carry no mutations.

CDR1 ENHRY and CDR2 SYGVKD come from the germline V gene. Trimming stripped 6 bases from V and 2 bases from J, with 13 bases between. The CDR3 extends over 14 amino acids. Regarding this clone: Its antigen is as yet unknown.

This sequence joins TRBV10-3 and TRBJ1-2, with D maybe TRBD1 (6 bases). This sequence was found in an adult in good health. Sequencing used peripheral blood, obtained on day 0 of AZD1222 vaccination. The CDR3 reads CAISRTEGNYGYTF. As DNA, the CDR3 is TGTGCCATCAGCCGGACAGAAGGCAACTATGGCTACACCTTC.